Here is one TCR beta chain with its context. What it recognizes is unknown. Assay used: immunoSEQ multiplex PCR; TCRdb lists only in-frame clones, some missing. The sample comprises under 85,000 clones, 80% to 90% of which are singletons, and approximately 5% rests with the top ten. Germline CDR1 is SGHTA and CDR2 is FQGTGA. The CDR3 contains 15 residues. Trimming removed 2 bases at V and 2 bases at J, with 10 bases between. Autoimmune disease history or systemic immunosuppression excluded patients. This sample stems from a study of OX40 agonist ivuxolimab in advanced cancers. Study-wide results and caveats: CD4+ and CD8+ blood T cells expanded clonally by week 6 at 0.1 to 3.0 mg/kg.

This clonotype was sampled from an adult with an advanced solid tumor such as melanoma, head and neck, liver or kidney cancer. Sequenced here: CD4+ or CD8+ T cells sorted from blood, sampled in a trial of the OX40 agonist ivuxolimab. The chain joins TRBV7-3 to TRBJ2-1, with D possibly TRBD2 on 5 matching bases. CDR3 nucleotide sequence: TGTGCCAGCAGCTTAGAGCGGACGGCCTACAATGAGCAGTTCTTC. As protein: CASSLERTAYNEQFF.